This T cell receptor (beta chain) was found in a study of tumor-infiltrating lymphocytes in primary liver carcinoma. Study in general: Patients included men and women of 30 to 69 years. Measuring roughly 4.2 to 11 cm across, the tumors were staged as T1-T3 N0M0. Study-wide results and limits: Significantly greater top-250-clone fractions characterized tumors relative to blood (p = 0.039).

Starting material of 400 to 600 ng total RNA yielded TCR beta cDNA via a constant-region primer. Three nested multiplex PCR rounds, a slightly modified ARM-PCR method, built the TCR beta libraries. Each of the first two PCR rounds ran approximately 10 cycles with TRBV1-TRBV30 forward and C-beta reverse primers. TCRdb reanalysed the multiplex PCR reads using MiXCR and keeps one entry per CDR3 protein. The sample holds 40,000 to 60,000 distinct CDR3 sequences, about three quarters seen once. In this sample, this clonotype turned up once. The antigen remains unidentified. From approximately 20-30 mg of unsorted bulk tissue, DNA and RNA were co-extracted together. Patients carried chronic HBV infection without prior treatment. The CDR3 sequence is 15 residues long. The V end was cut by 4 bases, the J end by 0 bases, with 11 bases between. Germline V gene data show CDR1 as SGHNT and CDR2 as YYREEE (reference sequence).

Sequencing used liver tumor tissue from sampling region 5. The subset: tumor region T5, tumor centre. This sequence joins TRBV5-4 and TRBJ2-1; D remains ambiguous. This receptor was identified in a man aged 40-49 years with primary liver carcinoma and hepatitis B virus infection. The CDR3 here is CASSADHSSYNEQFF. In DNA, the CDR3 is TGTGCCAGCAGCGCCGATCACAGCTCCTACAATGAGCAGTTCTTC.